The T cell receptor (beta chain) described here comes from a study of response to subunit inactivated influenza vaccine. One entry per CDR3 protein results from TCRdb running MiXCR on the RT-PCR reads. Of a few hundred thousand distinct CDR3 sequences listed, 11% to 15% are singletons. With 3 bases removed from V and 8 bases from J, the gap between germline ends came to 16 bases. The CDR3 totals 15 residues. This chain connects TRBV12-3 or TRBV12-4 to TRBJ1-4; weak D call: TRBD1 (5 bases). This receptor was identified in a man in his forties or fifties who received an inactivated influenza vaccine. Sequenced material: PBMCs from blood, taken 11 to 12 days after vaccination. CDR3 nucleotides: TGTGCCAGCAGTTTTGTTCGCAGGGTGTACGAAAAACTGTTTTTT. This codes for CASSFVRRVYEKLFF.